This T cell receptor (beta chain) was sequenced for a study of cytomegalovirus exposure and HLA in healthy donors. About the research overall: Earlier sequencing of about 179 million T cells yielded roughly 120 million unique TCR beta sequences.

Concerning this clone itself: Its antigen is undetermined.

The PCR contained 60 Vbeta and 13 Jbeta primers. Here immunoSEQ multiplex PCR was the method, and the copy in TCRdb shows in-frame clones only, minus some. The sample yields under 200,000 clones, roughly 89% seen once. Findings and caveats of the study: The classifier was said to identify cytomegalovirus status with high specificity and sensitivity. Researchers reportedly found TCR beta sequences accurately predicted most subjects' HLA-A and HLA-B alleles.

The CDR3 is 12 amino acids. CDR1 and CDR2 (germline): MNHEY, SMNVEV (reference sequence). V was pared by 8 bases and J by 8 bases, with 12 bases between. The TCR originated in a woman younger than 45 in good health and CMV-seronegative. The material sequenced was PBMCs. The genes are TRBV27 and TRBJ1-4; D is ambiguous. The CDR3 DNA reads as TGTGCCAGCCGGGAAAGGGAAGAAAAACTGTTTTTT. Its translation: CASREREEKLFF.